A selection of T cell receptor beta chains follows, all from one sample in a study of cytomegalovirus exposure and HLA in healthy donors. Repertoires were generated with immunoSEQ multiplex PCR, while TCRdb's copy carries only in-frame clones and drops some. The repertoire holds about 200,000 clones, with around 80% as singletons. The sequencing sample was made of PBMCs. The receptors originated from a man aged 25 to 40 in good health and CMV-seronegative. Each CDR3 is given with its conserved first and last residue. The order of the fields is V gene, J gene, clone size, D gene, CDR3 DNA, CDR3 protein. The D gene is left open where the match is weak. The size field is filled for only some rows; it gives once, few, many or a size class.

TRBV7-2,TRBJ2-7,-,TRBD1,TGTGCCAGCAGCTCCTCCGGGACAGTCTCCTACGAGCAGTACTTC,CASSSSGTVSYEQYF
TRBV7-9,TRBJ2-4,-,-,TGTGCCAGCAGTCCGGGACTCCAGGGCCACATTCAGTACTTC,CASSPGLQGHIQYF
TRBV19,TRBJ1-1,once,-,TGTGCCAGTAGTACAGGAGCCCAAGGGAGAGCTTTCTTT,CASSTGAQGRAFF
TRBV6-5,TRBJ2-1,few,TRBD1,TGTGCCAGCACACCAGACAGGGGCTTCTACAATGAGCAGTTCTTC,CASTPDRGFYNEQFF
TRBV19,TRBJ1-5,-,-,TGTGCCAGTAGTATGAGCAGGGGAAATCAGCCCCAGCATTTT,CASSMSRGNQPQHF
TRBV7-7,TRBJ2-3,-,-,TGTGCTAGCAGCTTAGGAGGGGGGGCCACAGATACGCAGTATTTT,CASSLGGGATDTQYF
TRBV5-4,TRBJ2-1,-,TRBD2,TGTGCCAGCAGTTTCCCGCGGGGGGACGCGTACAATGAGCAGTTCTTC,CASSFPRGDAYNEQFF
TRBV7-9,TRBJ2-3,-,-,TGTGCCAGCAGCTTGAAGGAGGGGGGGACAGATACGCAGTATTTT,CASSLKEGGTDTQYF
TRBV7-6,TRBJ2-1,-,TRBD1,TGTGCCAGCAGCTTAGGGACAGGGAATGAGCAGTTCTTC,CASSLGTGNEQFF
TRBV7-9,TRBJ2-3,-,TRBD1,TGTTCCAGCAGCTGGGGACAGGGGGGGACAGATACGCAGTATTTT,CSSSWGQGGTDTQYF
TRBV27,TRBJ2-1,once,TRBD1,TGTGCCAGCAGTTTTGACAGGGACGATGAGCAGTTCTTC,CASSFDRDDEQFF
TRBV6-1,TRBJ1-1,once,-,TGTGCCAGCAGTACCAGGGGAGTGAACACTGAAGCTTTCTTT,CASSTRGVNTEAFF
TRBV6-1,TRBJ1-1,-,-,TGTGCCAGCAGTGAAGACAGAAACACTGAAGCTTTCTTT,CASSEDRNTEAFF
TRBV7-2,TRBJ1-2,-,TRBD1,TGTGCCAGCAGCTTACCCGTGACAGGGGGAGATGGCTACACCTTC,CASSLPVTGGDGYTF
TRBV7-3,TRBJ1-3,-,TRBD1,TGTGCCAGCAGCTCCTACAGGGGACCCGGAAACACCATATATTTT,CASSSYRGPGNTIYF
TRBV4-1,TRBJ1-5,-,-,TGCGCCAGCAGCCAGGGCCAGAGCAATCAGCCCCAGCATTTT,CASSQGQSNQPQHF
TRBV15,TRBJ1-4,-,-,TGTGCCACCAGCAGGAGGGCCAGCCCGAATGAAAAACTGTTTTTT,CATSRRASPNEKLFF
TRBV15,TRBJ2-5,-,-,TGTGCCACCAGCAGAGATGGCCCGGGAGAGACCCAGTACTTC,CATSRDGPGETQYF
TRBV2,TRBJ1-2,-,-,TGTGCCAGCAGTGACGGCTATGGCTACACCTTC,CASSDGYGYTF
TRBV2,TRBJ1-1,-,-,TGTGCCAGCAGTGCTTCTATGAACACTGAAGCTTTCTTT,CASSASMNTEAFF
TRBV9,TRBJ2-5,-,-,TGTGCCAGCAGCCCACAGAACCAAGAGACCCAGTACTTC,CASSPQNQETQYF
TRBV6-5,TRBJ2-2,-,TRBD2,TGTGCCAGCAGGGTAGCGGGGCTGAACACCGGGGAGCTGTTTTTT,CASRVAGLNTGELFF
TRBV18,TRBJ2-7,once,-,TGTGCCAGCTCACCAAGGGGCACCCTCTACGAGCAGTACTTC,CASSPRGTLYEQYF
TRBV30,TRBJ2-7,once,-,TGTGCCTGGAGCGTACAGGGTAGCACGGCCTACGAGCAGTACTTC,CAWSVQGSTAYEQYF
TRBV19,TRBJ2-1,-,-,TGTGCCAGTGGCCCTGATCGATATGAGCAGTTCTTC,CASGPDRYEQFF
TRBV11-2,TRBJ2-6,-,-,TGTGCCAGCAGCTTAACGGCTGGGGCCAACGTCCTGACTTTC,CASSLTAGANVLTF
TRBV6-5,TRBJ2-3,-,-,TGTGCCAGCAGTTACTCCGGGGGTCTCACAGATACGCAGTATTTT,CASSYSGGLTDTQYF
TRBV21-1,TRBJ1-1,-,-,TGTGCCAGCAGCAAAGAACCGCGGAGGTACACTGAAGCTTTCTTT,CASSKEPRRYTEAFF
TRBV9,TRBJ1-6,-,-,TGTGCCAGCAGCGCCCTGACCCGGGATTCACCCCTCCACTTT,CASSALTRDSPLHF
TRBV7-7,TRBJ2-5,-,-,TGTGCTAGCAGCTTGTCCGGAGCTCGAGGGGAGACCCAGTACTTC,CASSLSGARGETQYF
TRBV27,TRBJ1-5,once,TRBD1,TGTGCCAGCAGACGGGACAGACTCAGCAATCAGCCCCAGCATTTT,CASRRDRLSNQPQHF
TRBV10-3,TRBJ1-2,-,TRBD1,TGTGCCAGCAGGGGGGGTAACTATGGCTACACCTTC,CASRGGNYGYTF
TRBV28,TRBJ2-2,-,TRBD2,TGTGCCAGCAGCCCCTCTAGCGGGAGTAACCTAGGGTCGGCCGGGGAGCTGTTTTTT,CASSPSSGSNLGSAGELFF
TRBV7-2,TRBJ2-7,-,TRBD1,TGTGCCAGCAGCTTAGCTGTGACAGGGGTACCCTACGAGCAGTACTTC,CASSLAVTGVPYEQYF
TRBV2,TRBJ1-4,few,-,TGTGCCAGCAGTGTGGAGGGGCGCACTAATGAAAAACTGTTTTTT,CASSVEGRTNEKLFF
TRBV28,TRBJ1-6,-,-,TGTGCCAGCAGACCACCGGGGGGAGATAATTCACCCCTCCACTTT,CASRPPGGDNSPLHF
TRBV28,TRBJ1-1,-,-,TGTGCCAGCAGTTTGGGCGTGCAGGGTGGCACTGAAGCTTTCTTT,CASSLGVQGGTEAFF
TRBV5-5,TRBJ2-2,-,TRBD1,TGTGCCAGCAGCTGGACCGGGACAGGGTACACCGGGGAGCTGTTTTTT,CASSWTGTGYTGELFF
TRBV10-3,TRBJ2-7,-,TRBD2,TGTGCCACCACGTTCAGCGGGGGGGCCGAAGGCTACGAGCAGTACTTC,CATTFSGGAEGYEQYF
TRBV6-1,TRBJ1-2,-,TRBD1,TGTGCCAGCAGTGCGACAGGGGGTTCACTTTCCACCTTC,CASSATGGSLSTF
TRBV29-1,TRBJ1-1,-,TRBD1,TGCAGCTTCAGTCCCGGGACAGGGATTGAAGCTTTCTTT,CSFSPGTGIEAFF
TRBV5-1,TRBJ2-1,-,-,TGCGCCAGCAGCTTGGGAGGGGACACGGTACAGCAGTTCTTC,CASSLGGDTVQQFF
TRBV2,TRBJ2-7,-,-,TGTGCCAGCACCCGGACATCACCCTACGAGCAGTACTTC,CASTRTSPYEQYF
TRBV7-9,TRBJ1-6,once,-,TGTGCCAGCAGCCGGGGGGGTGACTATAATTCACCCCTCCACTTT,CASSRGGDYNSPLHF
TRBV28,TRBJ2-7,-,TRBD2,TGTGCCAGCAGTGGGGAGGGAGGTCGGGACTACGAGCAGTACTTC,CASSGEGGRDYEQYF
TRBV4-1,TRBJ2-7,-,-,TGCGCCAGCAGCCAAGATAACCCAGCGCTAGGCTACGAGCAGTACTTC,CASSQDNPALGYEQYF
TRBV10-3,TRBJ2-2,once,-,TGTGCCATCAGTGCTAGGGGGTCGAACACCGGGGAGCTGTTTTTT,CAISARGSNTGELFF
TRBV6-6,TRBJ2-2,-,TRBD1,TGTGCCAGCAGTCCCCGGGACAGGGGATTGGTCGGGGAGCTGTTTTTT,CASSPRDRGLVGELFF
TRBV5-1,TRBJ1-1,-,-,TGCGCCAGCAGCTTAGGAGGGGACACTGAAGCTTTCTTT,CASSLGGDTEAFF
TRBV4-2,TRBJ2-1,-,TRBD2,TGTGCCAGCAGCCGAAAAATGAGGGCTAGCGGGGGGGCCGTTATAGGCAATGAGCAGTTCTTC,CASSRKMRASGGAVIGNEQFF
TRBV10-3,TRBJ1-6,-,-,TGTGCCATCAGTGTGAGCATATGGGGGGGCGGCTCACCCCTCCACTTT,CAISVSIWGGGSPLHF
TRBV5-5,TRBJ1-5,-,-,TGTGCCAGCAGCGGAGGTGGGAGCAATCAGCCCCAGCATTTT,CASSGGGSNQPQHF
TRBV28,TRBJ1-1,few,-,TGTGCCAGCAGTTTATCTCACACTGAAGCTTTCTTT,CASSLSHTEAFF
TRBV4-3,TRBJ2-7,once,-,TGCGCCAGCAGCCATAGGTCAGGGGCCTACGAGCAGTACTTC,CASSHRSGAYEQYF
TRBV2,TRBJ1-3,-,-,TGTGCCAGCGGCCGGGGTGGGTCCGGAAACACCATATATTTT,CASGRGGSGNTIYF
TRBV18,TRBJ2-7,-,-,TGTGCCAGCTCACCACCCCCAGGGTTTTACGAGCAGTACTTC,CASSPPPGFYEQYF
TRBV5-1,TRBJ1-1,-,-,TGCGCCAGCAGTACCGGGACTGAAGCTTTCTTT,CASSTGTEAFF
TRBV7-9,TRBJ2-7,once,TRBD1,TGTGCCAGCAGCTTGACAGGGGGGACCTACGAGCAGTACTTC,CASSLTGGTYEQYF
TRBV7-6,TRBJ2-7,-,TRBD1,TGTGCCAGCAGCTTAGCTCCCCAGGACAGGCTAAAGTACTTC,CASSLAPQDRLKYF
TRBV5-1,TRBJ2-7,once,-,TGCGCCAGCAGCCAGAGGGCCGGGACACTTGAGCAGTACTTC,CASSQRAGTLEQYF